The clone carrying this TCR beta chain appeared many times. These data come from a study of T cells after yellow fever vaccination. TCRdb reprocessed the 5' RACE reads via MiXCR and lists one record per CDR3 protein. The sample has about 63,000 distinct CDR3 sequences; approximately 7% are singletons. The germline CDR1 and CDR2 sequences are PRHDT and FYEKMQ (reference sequence). There are 14 residues in the CDR3. V lost 9 bases and J lost 4; bases outside the gene matches: 9. The specimen comprised CD8+ T cells sorted from PBMCs, sampled 15 days after the yellow fever booster vaccination. The chain has TRBV13 and TRBJ1-3, with TRBD1 identical over 7 bases. This sequence originates from a man aged 25-45 years who received the YFV17D yellow fever vaccine. The CDR3 protein is CASRNGTEGNTIYF. The CDR3 bases are TGTGCCAGTCGGAACGGGACAGAGGGAAACACCATATATTTT.